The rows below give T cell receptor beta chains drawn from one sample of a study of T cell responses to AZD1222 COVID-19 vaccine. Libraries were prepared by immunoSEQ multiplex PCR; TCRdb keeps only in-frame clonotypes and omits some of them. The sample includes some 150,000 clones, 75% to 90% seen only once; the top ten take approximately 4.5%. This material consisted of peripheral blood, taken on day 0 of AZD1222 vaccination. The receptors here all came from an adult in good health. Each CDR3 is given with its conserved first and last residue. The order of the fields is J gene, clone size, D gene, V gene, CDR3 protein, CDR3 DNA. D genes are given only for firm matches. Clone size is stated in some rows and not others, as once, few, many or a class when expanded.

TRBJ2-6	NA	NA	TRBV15	CATSSQSGANVLTF	TGTGCCACCAGCAGTCAGTCAGGGGCCAACGTCCTGACTTTC
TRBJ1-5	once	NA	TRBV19	CASSTRPGVNQPQHF	TGTGCCAGTAGTACCAGACCTGGGGTCAATCAGCCCCAGCATTTT
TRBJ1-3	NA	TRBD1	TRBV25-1	CASSEWTGGGNTIYF	TGTGCCAGCAGTGAATGGACAGGGGGCGGAAACACCATATATTTT
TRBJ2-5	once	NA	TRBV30	CAWSVLWETQYF	TGTGCCTGGAGTGTACTATGGGAGACCCAGTACTTC
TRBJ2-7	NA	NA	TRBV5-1	CASSIGTPLSYEQYF	TGCGCCAGCAGCATAGGGACGCCGCTGTCCTACGAGCAGTACTTC
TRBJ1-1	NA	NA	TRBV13	CASSWAGLAEAFF	TGTGCCAGCAGCTGGGCGGGGTTGGCTGAAGCTTTCTTT
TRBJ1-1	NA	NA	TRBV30	CAWDRRLTEAFF	TGTGCCTGGGACAGGAGGTTAACTGAAGCTTTCTTT
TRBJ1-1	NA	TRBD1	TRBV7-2	CASSLQGAIGTEAFF	TGTGCCAGCAGCTTACAGGGGGCGATTGGCACTGAAGCTTTCTTT
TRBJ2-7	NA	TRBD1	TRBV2	CASSEAPGQVSRQYF	TGTGCCAGCAGTGAAGCCCCGGGACAGGTTAGTCGGCAGTACTTC
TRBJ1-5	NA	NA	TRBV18	CASSGGFGSNQPQHF	TGTGCCAGCTCAGGAGGGTTCGGAAGCAATCAGCCCCAGCATTTT
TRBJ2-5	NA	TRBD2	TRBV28	CASSFGRLARATETQYF	TGTGCCAGCAGTTTTGGGCGACTAGCGCGAGCCACAGAGACCCAGTACTTC
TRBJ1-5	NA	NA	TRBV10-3	CAISGTGFDQPQHF	TGTGCCATCAGTGGCACCGGTTTTGATCAGCCCCAGCATTTT
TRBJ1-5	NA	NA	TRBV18	CASSAPDGVSGQPQHF	TGTGCCAGCTCAGCCCCAGATGGGGTATCAGGTCAGCCCCAGCATTTT
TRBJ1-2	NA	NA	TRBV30	CAWNYYGYTF	TGTGCCTGGAACTATTATGGCTACACCTTC
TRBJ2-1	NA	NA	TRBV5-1	CASSLTGPKLGFF	TGCGCCAGCAGCCTTACCGGGCCCAAATTGGGGTTCTTC
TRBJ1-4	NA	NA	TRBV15	CATSKMEATLFF	TGTGCCACCAGCAAGATGGAGGCAACACTGTTTTTT
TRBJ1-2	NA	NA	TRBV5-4	CASSGQLFYGYTF	TGTGCCAGCAGCGGACAGTTATTCTATGGCTACACCTTC
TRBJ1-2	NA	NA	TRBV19	CASSLLGGVYGYTF	TGTGCCAGTAGTTTACTTGGGGGTGTCTATGGCTACACCTTC
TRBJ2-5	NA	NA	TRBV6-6	CASSELQGGPRYF	TGTGCCAGCAGCGAACTCCAGGGGGGCCCACGGTACTTC
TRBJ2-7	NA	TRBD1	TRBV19	CASRTRTGAYEQYF	TGTGCCAGTAGAACCAGGACAGGGGCCTACGAGCAGTACTTC
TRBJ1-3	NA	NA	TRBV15	CATSPPRQTTGNTIYF	TGTGCCACCAGCCCCCCAAGGCAGACTACTGGAAACACCATATATTTT
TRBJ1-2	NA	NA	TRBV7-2	CASSLAPTGNYGYTF	TGTGCCAGCAGCTTAGCCCCAACAGGGAACTATGGCTACACCTTC
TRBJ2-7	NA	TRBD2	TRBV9	CASSGGGVDEQYF	TGTGCCAGCAGTGGGGGAGGGGTCGACGAGCAGTACTTC
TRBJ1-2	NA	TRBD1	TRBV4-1	CASSPGQGASYGYTF	TGCGCCAGCAGCCCTGGGCAGGGGGCCTCCTATGGCTACACCTTC
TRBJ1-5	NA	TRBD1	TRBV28	CASSLPRGTGGSYSNQPQHF	TGTGCCAGCAGTCTTCCGCGGGGGACAGGGGGCTCCTATAGCAATCAGCCCCAGCATTTT
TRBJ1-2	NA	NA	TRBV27	CASRPPGPSGYGYTF	TGTGCCAGCAGACCCCCGGGACCCTCTGGCTATGGCTACACCTTC
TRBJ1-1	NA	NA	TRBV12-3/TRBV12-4	CASSLAGGTEAFF	TGTGCCAGCAGTTTAGCTGGGGGCACTGAAGCTTTCTTT
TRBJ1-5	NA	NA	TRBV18	CASSPQAENQPQHF	TGTGCCAGCTCACCGCAGGCGGAAAATCAGCCCCAGCATTTT
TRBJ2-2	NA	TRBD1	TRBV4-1	CASSQVISQQGSTGELFF	TGCGCCAGCAGCCAAGTTATTTCTCAACAGGGGAGCACCGGGGAGCTGTTTTTT
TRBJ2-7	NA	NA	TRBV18	CASSPPDSYEQYF	TGTGCCAGCTCACCACCGGACAGCTACGAGCAGTACTTC
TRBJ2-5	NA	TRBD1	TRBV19	CASSMTGGEETQYF	TGTGCCAGTAGTATGACAGGGGGGGAAGAGACCCAGTACTTC
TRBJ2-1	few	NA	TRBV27	CASSLISWSIGDEQFF	TGTGCCAGCAGTTTAATATCCTGGAGTATCGGTGATGAGCAGTTCTTC
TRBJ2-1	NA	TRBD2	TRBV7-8	CASSLARAGGLDEQFF	TGTGCCAGCAGCCTCGCCCGCGCGGGAGGGCTGGATGAGCAGTTCTTC
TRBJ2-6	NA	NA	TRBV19	CASSITHVGANVLTF	TGTGCCAGTAGTATCACACATGTTGGGGCCAACGTCCTGACTTTC
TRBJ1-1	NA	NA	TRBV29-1	CSVGGLLNTEAFF	TGCAGCGTTGGAGGTCTCCTGAACACTGAAGCTTTCTTT
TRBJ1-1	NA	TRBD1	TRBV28	CASRRQGASTEAFF	TGTGCCAGCAGGAGACAGGGGGCGAGCACTGAAGCTTTCTTT
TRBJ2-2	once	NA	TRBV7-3	CASSFGYKGLTGELFF	TGTGCCAGCAGCTTCGGATATAAGGGGCTCACCGGGGAGCTGTTTTTT
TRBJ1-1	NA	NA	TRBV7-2	CASSSWGREERAFF	TGTGCCAGCAGCTCGTGGGGCAGGGAGGAGCGTGCTTTCTTT
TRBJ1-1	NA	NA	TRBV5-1	CASSLGVTQNTEAFF	TGCGCCAGCAGCTTGGGGGTGACACAGAACACTGAAGCTTTCTTT
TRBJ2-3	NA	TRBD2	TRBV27	CASSLAGGRGADTQYF	TGTGCCAGCAGTCTAGCGGGGGGCCGGGGGGCAGATACGCAGTATTTT
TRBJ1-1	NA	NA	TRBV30	CAWSEGQLMNTEAFF	TGTGCCTGGAGTGAAGGACAGCTAATGAACACTGAAGCTTTCTTT
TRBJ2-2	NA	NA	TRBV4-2	CASSQDGRETGELFF	TGTGCCAGCAGCCAAGACGGGAGAGAAACCGGGGAGCTGTTTTTT
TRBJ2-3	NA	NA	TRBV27	CASSPGVSGADTQYF	TGTGCCAGCAGTCCTGGCGTCTCGGGAGCAGATACGCAGTATTTT
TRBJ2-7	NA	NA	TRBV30	CAWNQFSGSYEQYF	TGTGCCTGGAATCAGTTTAGCGGAAGCTACGAGCAGTACTTC
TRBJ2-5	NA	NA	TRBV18	CASSQRETQYF	TGTGCCAGCTCACAAAGGGAGACCCAGTACTTC
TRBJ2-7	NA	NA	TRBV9	CASSPGGRRGEQYF	TGTGCCAGCAGCCCAGGAGGGAGAAGGGGCGAGCAGTACTTC
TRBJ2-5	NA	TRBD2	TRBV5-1	CASSGGTSGVWETQYF	TGCGCCAGCAGCGGGGGGACTAGCGGGGTATGGGAGACCCAGTACTTC
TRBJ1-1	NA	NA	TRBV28	CASSLDRAMNTEAFF	TGTGCCAGCAGTTTGGACAGAGCGATGAACACTGAAGCTTTCTTT
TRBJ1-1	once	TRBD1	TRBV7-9	CASTPRGGGLMNTEAFF	TGTGCCAGCACCCCCAGGGGAGGGGGCCTTATGAACACTGAAGCTTTCTTT
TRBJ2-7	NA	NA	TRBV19	CASTPPGSVNEQYF	TGTGCCAGTACCCCCCCGGGTAGCGTCAACGAGCAGTACTTC
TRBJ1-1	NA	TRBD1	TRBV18	CASSPGQGASEAFF	TGTGCCAGCTCACCTGGGCAGGGGGCGAGTGAAGCTTTCTTT